These 32 T cell receptor beta chains share one sample of origin, sequenced in a study of blood T cell repertoires in COVID-19. Clones were sequenced by immunoSEQ multiplex PCR, and TCRdb holds only the in-frame ones, with some missing. The profile covers roughly 260,000 clones, with roughly 82% appearing a single time and 4.7% taken by the ten largest. Material for sequencing was peripheral blood. These receptors were obtained from a woman in her 70s with acute or convalescent COVID-19.

The CDR3 DNA sequence: TGTGCCACCGCTACCGGGTGGGACAGGGGACTTAGGAGCTCCTACGAGCAGTACTTC. It yields the protein CATATGWDRGLRSSYEQYF. The chain joins TRBV21-1 to TRBJ2-7; TRBD1 was called by the table and not checked on the DNA. TRBV21-1 is deemed a pseudogene. This CDR3 region has 19 residues.

V and J are TRBV6-5 and TRBJ1-4; D might be TRBD1 (6 bases). This CDR3 contains 16 residues. V dropped 2 bases and J dropped 1 base, with 11 bases sitting between them. Per the germline V gene, CDR1 is MNHEY and CDR2 is SVGAGI. The CDR3, as DNA: TGTGCCAGCAGTTACAGGGGGTTGGGAACTAATGAAAAACTGTTTTTT. Its translation is CASSYRGLGTNEKLFF.

This clone was detected only a few times. The V call is TRBV2, the J call TRBJ1-3, with a weak D call TRBD1 (5 bases). The CDR3 totals 15 residues. The germline CDR1 and CDR2 sequences are SNHLY and FYNNEI. The V gene lost 4 bases and the J gene lost 4 bases, with 14 bases spanning the gap. CDR3 sequence: CASSGDSVPGNTIYF. The CDR3 DNA sequence: TGTGCCAGCAGTGGGGACTCAGTCCCCGGAAACACCATATATTTT.

The V call is TRBV3-1 (or the pseudogene TRBV3-2), the J call TRBJ2-7; maybe TRBD2 (6 bases). CDR1 LGHDT and CDR2 YNNKEL come from the germline V gene (reference sequence). V lost 0 bases and J 6 bases, leaving 12 bases between the germline ends. The CDR3 loop spans 14 amino acids. CDR3 nucleotide sequence: TGTGCCAGCAGCCAAGAGGTGGGAGCGGGCGAGCAGTACTTC. Its translation is CASSQEVGAGEQYF.

V and J are TRBV5-1 and TRBJ1-1; unclear D gene. The germline V and J ends were trimmed by 0 bases and 5 bases, with 5 bases remaining between them. Germline-derived CDR1 and CDR2 are SGHRS and YFSETQ. CDR3 size: 12 residues. CDR3 bases: TGCGCCAGCAGCTTGGACTATACTGAAGCTTTCTTT. Protein product: CASSLDYTEAFF.

The rearrangement joins TRBV29-1 to TRBJ1-5; 7 positions match TRBD1. V lost 0 bases, J lost 3 bases, and 8 bases stayed unmatched. The germline V gene has CDR1 SQVTM and CDR2 ANQGSEA. The CDR3 covers 16 residues. CDR3 protein: CSVEEGSQGTNQPQHF. CDR3 bases: TGCAGCGTTGAAGAGGGGTCACAGGGGACCAATCAGCCCCAGCATTTT.

As regards this clone: An end of the junction does not agree with germline; a read error may underlie this. This rearrangement joins TRBV24-1 to TRBJ2-7; 9 positions match TRBD1. This CDR3 has 13 residues. The germline V gene encodes CDR1 KGHDR and CDR2 SFDVKD. Here the CDR3 reads CATSEVKRGTGRF. In nucleotides, the CDR3 is TGTGCCACCAGTGAGGTAAAACGAGGGACAGGGCGTTTC.

V gene TRBV11-2 combines with J gene TRBJ1-1; D perhaps matches TRBD1 (6 bases). CDR3 length: 14 residues. Germline V gives CDR1 SGHAT, CDR2 FQNNGV. The V end was cut by 2 bases, the J end by 0 bases, with 7 bases between. The CDR3 sequence: CASSLQGMNTEAFF. CDR3 DNA sequence: TGTGCCAGCAGCTTACAGGGGATGAACACTGAAGCTTTCTTT. The whole variable domain, filled in from reference TRBV11-2 and TRBJ1-1, reads EAGVAQSPRYKIIEKRQSVAFWCNPISGHATLYWYQQILGQGPKLLIQFQNNGVVDDSQLPKDRFSAERLKGVDSTLKIQPAKLEDSAVYLCASSLQGMNTEAFFGQGTRLTVV.

The CDR3 DNA reads TGCAGTGCTTACCGGGCGGGGACCTACACCTTC. Its protein is CSAYRAGTYTF. The chain recombines TRBV20-1 with TRBJ1-2; TRBD1 might be the D (5 bases). CDR1 is DFQATT, CDR2 SNEGSKA, per germline (reference sequence). V shed 5 bases and J shed 10 bases, with 14 bases lying between them. The CDR3 sequence is 11 residues long.

The J gene is TRBJ1-1, the V gene TRBV4-3; possible D gene TRBD1, 6 bases. Germline V gene sequence: CDR1 LGHNA, CDR2 YSLEER. CDR3 size: 14 residues. V lost 3 bases and J lost 7, with 15 bases in between. The CDR3, as DNA: TGCGCCAGCAGCCATAATGACAGGTCTAATGAAGCTTTCTTT. It specifies CASSHNDRSNEAFF.

The chain joins TRBV7-9 to TRBJ1-3; 9 bases are a match to TRBD1. J was trimmed by 1 base and V by 5 bases; bases with no gene match: 6. Looked up from germline, CDR1 is SEHNR and CDR2 is FQNEAQ (reference sequence). The CDR3 loop spans 16 amino acids. The CDR3 sequence is CASSPWTGDSGNTIYF. The CDR3 DNA is TGTGCCAGCAGCCCCTGGACAGGGGATTCTGGAAACACCATATATTTT.

The chain recombines TRBV5-4 with TRBJ2-1, with D possibly being TRBD2 (5 bases). CDR1 is SGHNT, CDR2 YYREEE, per germline (reference sequence). The V gene lost 4 bases and the J gene lost 0 bases, with 11 bases spanning the gap. There are 15 residues in the CDR3. The CDR3 is CASSPQGSSYNEQFF. The CDR3 DNA sequence: TGTGCCAGCAGCCCCCAAGGGAGCTCCTACAATGAGCAGTTCTTC.

DNA for the CDR3: TGTGCCAGCTGTTCCCAGTCCGCAGGGCCCCAGCATTTT. It encodes CASCSQSAGPQHF. The chain has TRBV6-2 or TRBV6-3 and TRBJ1-5; D remains unclear. CDR1 is MNHEY and CDR2 is SVGEGT in the germline V gene. The germline V and J ends were trimmed by 8 bases and 9 bases, with 17 bases remaining between them. The CDR3 runs 13 residues.

The rearrangement joins TRBV5-1 to TRBJ2-7, with a possible D match to TRBD1 (5 bases). This CDR3 spans 14 amino acids. Trimming removed 1 base from V and 5 bases from J, with 13 bases in between. Germline V gives CDR1 SGHRS, CDR2 YFSETQ. The CDR3 reads CASSLQGQGHEQYF. CDR3 nucleotide sequence: TGCGCCAGCAGCTTGCAAGGCCAGGGTCACGAGCAGTACTTC.

The chain combines TRBV24-1 with TRBJ2-3; 10 positions match TRBD1. CDR3 size: 15 residues. V shed 4 bases and J 6 bases; nucleotides not matched to a gene: 6. CDR1 KGHDR and CDR2 SFDVKD come from the germline V gene. CDR3 sequence: CATSEWTGGGDTQYF. The CDR3 DNA reads as TGTGCCACCAGTGAGTGGACAGGGGGAGGGGATACGCAGTATTTT.

This clone was seen a few times. The chain has TRBV5-1 and TRBJ1-4; unclear D gene. The CDR3 length is 13 residues. V was pared by 0 bases and J by 5 bases, with 5 bases between. Germline V gene lookup returns CDR1 SGHRS and CDR2 YFSETQ. CDR3 coding DNA: TGCGCCAGCAGCTTGGCGGGAAATGAAAAACTGTTTTTT. Translating gives CASSLAGNEKLFF. Complete variable domain (other parts from reference TRBV5-1 and TRBJ1-4): KAGVTQTPRYLIKTRGQQVTLSCSPISGHRSVSWYQQTPGQGLQFLFEYFSETQRNKGNFPGRFSGRQFSNSRSEMNVSTLELGDSALYLCASSLAGNEKLFFGSGTQLSVL.

The V and J genes are TRBV28 and TRBJ2-7; weak D call: TRBD2 (7 bases). V was cut by 3 bases and J by 2 bases, with 14 bases left in between. This CDR3 comprises 15 residues. Germline assignment: CDR1 MDHEN and CDR2 SYDVKM. CDR3 in amino acids: CASSFIRGATYEQYF. DNA of the CDR3: TGTGCCAGCAGTTTTATCCGGGGGGCTACCTACGAGCAGTACTTC.

This clone was detected a few times. The V call is TRBV6-5, the J call TRBJ1-2; D unresolved. The CDR3 extends over 13 amino acids. Trimming took 0 bases from V and 4 from J, leaving 6 bases between them. CDR1 is MNHEY, CDR2 SVGAGI, per germline. CDR3 DNA sequence: TGTGCCAGCAGTTACTCGGGCAGCTATGGCTACACCTTC. Its protein product is CASSYSGSYGYTF.

This chain connects TRBV6-5 to TRBJ1-4; maybe TRBD1 (5 bases). From germline, CDR1 is MNHEY and CDR2 SVGAGI. The CDR3 is 15 residues long. The V and J ends lost 2 bases and 5 bases respectively, with 12 bases between them. CDR3 residues: CASSYSAGLNEKLFF. The CDR3 region has the DNA TGTGCCAGCAGTTACAGTGCAGGGCTGAATGAAAAACTGTTTTTT.

The chain couples TRBV4-3 to TRBJ2-2; no firm D call. Germline values: CDR1 LGHNA, CDR2 YSLEER. This CDR3 has 14 amino acids. V was pared by 1 base and J by 6 bases, with 9 bases between. The CDR3 DNA reads as TGCGCCAGCAGCCAAGCTAGTCGGTCCGGGGAGCTGTTTTTT. Encoded protein: CASSQASRSGELFF.

The genes are TRBV28 and TRBJ1-2; 7 nucleotides match TRBD1. J gave up 1 base and V 6 bases, and 5 bases lay outside the gene matches. The CDR3 has 14 amino acids. Germline CDR1 is MDHEN and CDR2 is SYDVKM. CDR3 in amino acids: CASRGTAGNYGYTF. The CDR3 nucleotides are TGTGCCAGCAGGGGGACAGCCGGTAACTATGGCTACACCTTC.

V and J are TRBV10-2 and TRBJ2-3, with TRBD2 as a possible D gene (5 bases). Germline CDR1 reads WSHSY; CDR2 reads SAAADI. Deletions cut 5 bases from V and 0 bases from J, with 18 bases between. The CDR3 covers 17 residues. The CDR3 nucleotides read TGCGCCAGCAGTCCCCTCCGGGGTTTCACTAGCACAGATACGCAGTATTTT. This encodes CASSPLRGFTSTDTQYF.

V usage is TRBV19 and J usage is TRBJ2-3, with D tentatively TRBD2 (5 bases). The V end was cut by 5 bases, the J end by 2 bases, with 11 bases between. The germline V gene has CDR1 LNHDA and CDR2 SQIVND (reference sequence). This CDR3 has 14 amino acids. This chain's CDR3 is CASSLGLFTDTQYF. CDR3 nucleotide sequence: TGTGCCAGTAGTCTCGGACTTTTCACAGATACGCAGTATTTT.

The CDR3 protein is CASSSDAGETQYF. The CDR3 DNA reads as TGCGCCAGCAGCTCCGACGCCGGGGAGACCCAGTACTTC. The chain is built from TRBV5-1 and TRBJ2-5; D gene uncertain. The CDR3 extends over 13 amino acids. The ends were cut back, 3 bases at V and 5 bases at J, with 11 bases in the middle. CDR1 SGHRS and CDR2 YFSETQ come from the germline V gene.

This chain connects TRBV3-1 (or the pseudogene TRBV3-2) to TRBJ1-1; 7 bases align to TRBD1. The CDR3 loop spans 14 amino acids. The trim removed 1 base at V and 3 bases at J, leaving 2 bases unmatched. Germline-derived CDR1 and CDR2 are LGHDT and YNNKEL (reference sequence). CDR3 sequence (DNA): TGTGCCAGCAGCCAAGTCGGGACAGACACTGAAGCTTTCTTT. Protein: CASSQVGTDTEAFF.

This clone has a single count. The rearrangement uses TRBV7-2 and TRBJ2-3; 9 bases match TRBD2. Losses at the gene ends were 1 base for V and 0 bases for J; bases not matched to a gene: 5. This CDR3 region has 17 residues. Per germline, CDR1 SGHTA and CDR2 FQGNSA. In DNA, the CDR3 is TGTGCCAGCAGCTTAGGCCTCACTAGCGGGAGCACAGATACGCAGTATTTT. Translation gives CASSLGLTSGSTDTQYF.

With respect to this clone: At one end, the junction sequence differs from germline, possibly due to a read error. The J gene is TRBJ2-5, the V gene TRBV19; 8 bases agree with TRBD1. Germline CDR1 and CDR2: LNHDA and SQIVND (reference sequence). The CDR3 has 14 amino acids. CDR3 coding DNA: TGTGCCAGTAGTGTAGACAGGGGCGGGGAGACCCAGTACTTC. Amino acids: CASSVDRGGETQYF. Full variable domain (remainder filled in from reference TRBV19 and TRBJ2-5): DGGITQSPKYLFRKEGQNVTLSCEQNLNHDAMYWYRQDPGQGLRLIYYSQIVNDFQKGDIAEGYSVSREKKESFPLTVTSAQKNPTAFYLCASSVDRGGETQYFGPGTRLLVL.

V is TRBV19 and J is TRBJ2-3; D is unclear. Trimming pared 5 bases from V and 1 base from J, leaving 16 bases between. Germline values: CDR1 LNHDA, CDR2 SQIVND (reference sequence). The CDR3 sequence is 16 residues long. The CDR3 DNA is TGTGCCAGTAGTGTTTCTTTGTGGCAGGGCACAGATACGCAGTATTTT. Encoded protein: CASSVSLWQGTDTQYF.

The chain joins TRBV5-4 to TRBJ1-4; 9 nucleotides agree with TRBD1. The CDR3 is made up of 14 amino acids. Trimming cost V 4 bases and J 8 bases; bases outside gene matches: 6. The germline CDR1 and CDR2 sequences are SGHNT and YYREEE (reference sequence). CDR3 nucleotide sequence: TGTGCCAGCAGCATCCGGGACAGGGACGAAAAACTGTTTTTT. This translates into CASSIRDRDEKLFF.

V gene TRBV6-5 combines with J gene TRBJ1-5; TRBD1 might be the D (5 bases). The CDR3 contains 13 residues. Between the trimmed V and J ends, which lost 6 bases and 6 bases, there was a span of 12 bases. Germline loops: CDR1 MNHEY, CDR2 SVGAGI. The CDR3 DNA reads TGTGCCAGCAGAAACCAGGGAGGTCAGCCCCAGCATTTT. Protein sequence: CASRNQGGQPQHF.

The rearrangement joins TRBV5-8 to TRBJ1-5, with TRBD1 matching 9 bases. The CDR3 contains 14 residues. V was clipped by 2 bases and J by 4 bases; unmatched bases: 1. CDR1 and CDR2 from the germline V gene are SGHTS and YDEGEE. CDR3 protein: CASSLQGANQPQHF. CDR3 bases: TGTGCCAGCAGCTTACAGGGGGCTAATCAGCCCCAGCATTTT.

This chain joins TRBV20-1 and TRBJ1-1; D is unresolved. The CDR3 has 11 residues. V was pared by 3 bases and J by 3 bases, with 5 bases between. Germline values: CDR1 DFQATT, CDR2 SNEGSKA (reference sequence). CDR3 in amino acids: CSASFDTEAFF. The CDR3 DNA follows: TGCAGTGCTAGTTTCGACACTGAAGCTTTCTTT.